The rows below give T cell receptor beta chains drawn from one sample of a study of tumor-infiltrating lymphocytes in primary liver carcinoma. TCRdb analysed the multiplex PCR reads with MiXCR anew, one entry per CDR3 protein. The repertoire consists of some 110,000 distinct CDR3 sequences, with under 65% occurring once and the leading ten covering about 8%. Sequenced material: liver tumor tissue from sampling region 3. The receptors come from a woman aged 55-70 years with primary liver carcinoma and hepatitis B virus infection. The CDR3 runs from the conserved cysteine through the conserved F or W. The D gene is left open where the match is weak. Clone size is given for some rows only: seen once, a few or many times, or a class if the clone is expanded.

j_gene: TRBJ1-5; d_gene: NA; v_gene: TRBV19; abundance: NA; CDR3nt: TGTGCCAGTAGTTGGGAACTGCGCCCATGGGATCAATCGGCGAGCCAGCATTTT; CDR3aa: CASSWELRPWDQSASQHF
j_gene: TRBJ1-6; d_gene: TRBD1; v_gene: TRBV6-5; abundance: NA; CDR3nt: TGTGCCAGCAGGATCCGGGACAGGCCTTCACTTCTCCACTTT; CDR3aa: CASRIRDRPSLLHF
j_gene: TRBJ2-7; d_gene: NA; v_gene: TRBV10-3; abundance: many; CDR3nt: TGTGCCATCAGTGAGAAAGCGGATACTTCCTACGAGCAGTACTTC; CDR3aa: CAISEKADTSYEQYF
j_gene: TRBJ1-2; d_gene: NA; v_gene: TRBV11-2; abundance: NA; CDR3nt: TGTGCCAGTAGCTTAGATCCGATCAGGGCGCTGCGCTATGGCAACACATTC; CDR3aa: CASSLDPIRALRYGNTF
j_gene: TRBJ2-3; d_gene: TRBD1; v_gene: TRBV6-1; abundance: NA; CDR3nt: TGTGCGAGCAGAGTAGGTGACAGGGCTACAGATACGCAGTATTTT; CDR3aa: CASRVGDRATDTQYF
j_gene: TRBJ2-3; d_gene: NA; v_gene: TRBV30; abundance: NA; CDR3nt: TGTGCCTGGAGCCTACTAGGATCCACAGATACGCAGTATTTT; CDR3aa: CAWSLLGSTDTQYF
j_gene: TRBJ2-1; d_gene: TRBD2; v_gene: TRBV7-2; abundance: NA; CDR3nt: TGTGCCAGCAGCTTATACTGGCACAGCGGGAGGCCACGAAATGAGCAGTTCTTC; CDR3aa: CASSLYWHSGRPRNEQFF
j_gene: TRBJ1-3; d_gene: NA; v_gene: TRBV4-2; abundance: once; CDR3nt: TGTGCCACCAGCCAATATGGGGGGGGCTTTACAGGAAACACCATATATTTT; CDR3aa: CATSQYGGGFTGNTIYF
j_gene: TRBJ2-2; d_gene: NA; v_gene: TRBV11-3; abundance: NA; CDR3nt: TGTGCCAGCAGCAGGGGAGAGGTGACCGGGGAACTGTTTTTT; CDR3aa: CASSRGEVTGELFF
j_gene: TRBJ1-6; d_gene: TRBD1; v_gene: TRBV5-6; abundance: many; CDR3nt: TGTGCCAGCAGCTTGGATCCCTTTCGACAGGGGGCCGGATCACCCCTCCACTTT; CDR3aa: CASSLDPFRQGAGSPLHF
j_gene: TRBJ2-4; d_gene: TRBD2; v_gene: TRBV11-3; abundance: NA; CDR3nt: TGCGCCAGCAGCTTGCGGGGGAACATTCAGTACTTC; CDR3aa: CASSLRGNIQYF
j_gene: TRBJ1-6; d_gene: NA; v_gene: TRBV6-4; abundance: NA; CDR3nt: TGTGCCAGCAGTGTAACCCTAAATGGCGGTTCACCCCTCCACTTT; CDR3aa: CASSVTLNGGSPLHF
j_gene: TRBJ1-5; d_gene: NA; v_gene: TRBV12-3/TRBV12-4; abundance: NA; CDR3nt: TGTGCCAGCACTTTAAAGAGCGGGCCAGGGGATTATCAGCCCCAGCATTTT; CDR3aa: CASTLKSGPGDYQPQHF